This T cell receptor (beta chain) was documented in a study of lymphopenia after photon versus proton radiotherapy. Points from the study as a whole: Better survival with proton therapy was suggested as possible, not demonstrated. Proton therapy kept repertoires fairly stable, unlike photons, which gained effector/memory cells. Oligoclonal CD8+ Temra expansion after nadir drove photon patients' diversity drop. Larger post-nadir TCR diversity loss correlated inversely with survival in deceased patients.

Concerning this clone itself: Antigen: not known.

V lost 7 bases and J lost 0; bases outside the gene matches: 10. This CDR3 contains 16 residues. The germline V gene has CDR1 SGDLS and CDR2 YYNGEE. Libraries were prepared by immunoSEQ multiplex PCR; TCRdb keeps only in-frame clonotypes and omits some of them. The top ten hold roughly a fifth of the sample, which has under 30,000 clones, 87% seen once. This rearrangement joins TRBV9 to TRBJ2-3; TRBD2 matches 8 bases. This TCR came from a middle-aged man with gastric cancer. Sequencing was performed on peripheral blood, taken from a patient treated with photon-based radiotherapy. Written as DNA, the CDR3 is TGTGCCAGCGCGCTTTCGGGACTAGGCAGCACAGATACGCAGTATTTT. Protein product: CASALSGLGSTDTQYF.